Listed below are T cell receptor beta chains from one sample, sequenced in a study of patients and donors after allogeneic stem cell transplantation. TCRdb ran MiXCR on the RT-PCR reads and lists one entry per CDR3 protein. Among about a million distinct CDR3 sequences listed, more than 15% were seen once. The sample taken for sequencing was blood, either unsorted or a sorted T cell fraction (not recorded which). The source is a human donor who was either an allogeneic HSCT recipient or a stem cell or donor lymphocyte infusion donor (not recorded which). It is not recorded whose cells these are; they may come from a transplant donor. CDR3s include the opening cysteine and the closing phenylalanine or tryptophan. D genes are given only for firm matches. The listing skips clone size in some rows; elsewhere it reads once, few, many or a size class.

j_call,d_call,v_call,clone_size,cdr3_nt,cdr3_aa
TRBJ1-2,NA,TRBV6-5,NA,TGTGCCAGCAGTTCAACAGGATTCCATGGCTACACCTTC,CASSSTGFHGYTF
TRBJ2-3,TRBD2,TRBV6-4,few,TGTGCCAGCAGTACCGCTAGCGGTGCCACAGATACGCAGTATTTT,CASSTASGATDTQYF
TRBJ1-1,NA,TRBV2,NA,TGTGCCAGCATGGCAGGCGCCGGTTACACTGAAGCTTTCTTT,CASMAGAGYTEAFF
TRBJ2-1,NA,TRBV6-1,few,TGTGCCAGCAGTAGAGGTCAACGACCTTTACCGTACAATGAGCAGTTCTTC,CASSRGQRPLPYNEQFF
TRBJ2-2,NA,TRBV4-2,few,TGTGCCAGCAGCCTAGGGGGGGAGACCGGGGAGCTGTTTTTT,CASSLGGETGELFF
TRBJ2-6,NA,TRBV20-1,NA,TGCAGTGCTAGATCCAGTATGCAGCTCGTCCTGACTTTC,CSARSSMQLVLTF
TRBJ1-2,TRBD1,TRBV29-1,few,TGCAGCGTTGGGGACAGGGGAAACTATGGCTACACCTTC,CSVGDRGNYGYTF
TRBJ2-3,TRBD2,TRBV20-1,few,TGCAGTGCTTCACTAGCGGGAGCGACAGATACGCAGTATTTT,CSASLAGATDTQYF
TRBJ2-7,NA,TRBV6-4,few,TGTGCCAGCAGAGTAACAGTTAGCTCCTACGAGCAGTACTTC,CASRVTVSSYEQYF
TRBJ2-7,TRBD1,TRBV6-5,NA,TGTGCCAGCAGTTACCTGGGACAGGGGTTGTACGAGCAGTACTTC,CASSYLGQGLYEQYF
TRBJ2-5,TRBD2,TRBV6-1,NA,TGTGCCAGCAGTGTCATAGCGGGAGGGCATCAGACCCAGTACTTC,CASSVIAGGHQTQYF
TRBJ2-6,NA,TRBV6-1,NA,TGTGCCAGCAGTGAATTGGGGTCCTTTGGGGCCAACGTCCTGACTTTC,CASSELGSFGANVLTF
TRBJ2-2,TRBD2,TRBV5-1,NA,TGCGCCAGCAGCTTGTTTAGGCGGGAGAGCACCGGGGAGCTGTTTTTT,CASSLFRRESTGELFF